This TCR beta chain was documented in a study of CD8 T cells in ankylosing spondylitis listed by TCRdb under 2017. Regarding the research as a whole: The study profiled T cell receptor beta repertoires in healthy donors and ankylosing spondylitis patients to find disease-linked TCR variants. The full study cohort was made up of 25 ankylosing spondylitis patients and around 100 healthy donors. Peripheral blood was sampled, and synovial fluid was additionally collected from ankylosing spondylitis patients.

General conclusions and limits of the study: According to the report, matched synovial fluid samples from ankylosing spondylitis patients were significantly enriched for the disease-linked clones. A TCR beta motif made up of 7 to 9 highly homologous amino acid variants appeared to be characteristic of blood from ankylosing spondylitis patients. The disease-linked clones showed a CD8+ phenotype and occurred at relatively low frequencies in peripheral blood. Some TCR beta motif variants had previously been reported in synovial fluid and blood of reactive arthritis patients, which suggested common disease-initiation mechanisms.

V lost 5 bases and J lost 0 bases; the stretch between them is 17 bases long. Based on the germline V gene, the CDR1 and CDR2 sequences are LGHNT and FRNRAP. The CDR3 measures 17 amino acids from cysteine to phenylalanine. Only the CDR3 portion is preserved as DNA: 51 bases, with reading frame beginning at the first base. The instrument given in TCRdb is Illumina HiSeq 2500. Quantitative 5'-RACE with molecular barcodes was the method used to prepare the TCR beta libraries. The original methods were these. Disease-linked TCR variants were identified with a new computational method built on a probabilistic model of VDJ rearrangement. TCRdb's own reprocessing of the public reads used fastp at Q25 and MiXCR and kept productive beta chains. One record per CDR3 amino acid sequence lists the most common genes and DNA. TCRdb assigned the V and J calls; the authors' analysis was not used. A total of approximately 220,000 distinct CDR3 sequences appear in this sample, roughly 24% of them only once. Approximately 6.6% of the sample lies in the top ten.

This clonotype has more than one count but fewer than ten. The clone's antigen remains unknown. Base-call qualities are not available, and no considerably larger clone is one nucleotide away. The chain is encoded by TRBV12-5 joined to TRBJ2-1; the best D guess is TRBD1, with 6 bases matching. This TCR was sampled from a male donor with ankylosing spondylitis or in good health (not recorded which). Sequences were obtained from blood, either unsorted or a sorted T cell fraction (not recorded which). The DNA is as follows: TGTGCTAGTGGTCGACTCCAGGGGACGAGCTCCTACAATGAGCAGTTCTTC. Its protein is CASGRLQGTSSYNEQFF.